The rows below give T cell receptor beta chains drawn from one sample of a study of PD-L1 blockade in urothelial cancer. The assay was immunoSEQ multiplex PCR, and TCRdb's table has in-frame clones only and misses some. This table has tens of thousands of clones, about 90% appearing once. The starting material was PBMCs, obtained around atezolizumab (anti-PD-L1) treatment. All receptors derive from a man between 60 and 75 years old with urothelial cancer. The CDR3 runs from the conserved cysteine through the conserved F or W. Size tells how often a clone was seen (once, few, many) or the class of an expanded clone, and some rows leave it out.

abundance	j_gene	v_gene	CDR3aa
-	TRBJ1-1	TRBV7-6	CASSLVAGGVFGAEAFF
-	TRBJ2-7	TRBV7-8	CASSRTGGIRYEQYF
-	TRBJ2-7	TRBV28	CASSPPDRVYEQYF
-	TRBJ2-5	TRBV7-9	CATSRLSQETQYF
-	TRBJ2-1	TRBV5-5	CASSFAPGLSDEQFF
-	TRBJ1-6	TRBV4-1	CASTGGINENSPLHF
-	TRBJ2-1	TRBV28	CASRGQGDNEQFF
-	TRBJ1-2	TRBV18	CASSPRQGNYGYTF
-	TRBJ2-5	TRBV4-2	CASSQLGGGLAGETQYF
-	TRBJ1-1	TRBV19	CASSMVRELNTEAFF
once	TRBJ2-7	TRBV28	CASRGTNLYEQYF
-	TRBJ2-1	TRBV19	CASSMVAGVGEQFF
-	TRBJ2-3	TRBV6-1	CASTRTGGTDTQYF
few	TRBJ2-7	TRBV10-1	CASSDSGGRLPYEQYF
-	TRBJ2-2	TRBV2	CASGGLAGVDGELFF
-	TRBJ2-1	TRBV5-4	CASSLVAGLTYNEQFF
-	TRBJ1-2	TRBV7-2	CASSPSQGAVNGYTF
few	TRBJ2-1	TRBV7-2	CASSLLPGYNEQFF
-	TRBJ2-5	TRBV7-2	CASSSPWAGDGETQYF
-	TRBJ1-5	TRBV19	CASNSPRQGGNQPQHF
few	TRBJ1-2	TRBV7-2	CASSSRSYGYTF
-	TRBJ1-2	TRBV6-1	CASSPTWRGYTF
-	TRBJ1-3	TRBV4-2	CASSQSTISGNTIYF
-	TRBJ2-1	TRBV11-2	CASSPPGLAFEEQFF
-	TRBJ2-7	TRBV29-1	CSVEDRGKQGSYEQYF
-	TRBJ2-7	TRBV28	CASRTGGSYEQYF
-	TRBJ2-1	TRBV4-3	CAVGQGEDEQFF
-	TRBJ1-2	TRBV4-3	CASSQEPGASNYGYTF
once	TRBJ2-3	TRBV5-1	CASSSMGLHGTDTQYF
-	TRBJ2-3	TRBV7-2	CASSPVVWSRRTDTQYF
-	TRBJ2-1	TRBV5-1	CASSDTSGNNEQFF
-	TRBJ2-7	TRBV5-1	CASALAGGDEQYF
-	TRBJ2-1	TRBV5-5	CASSLERYSGRPNNEQFF
-	TRBJ2-1	TRBV5-1	CASSGRDRGNEQFF
-	TRBJ2-1	TRBV9	CASNGGITYNEQFF
-	TRBJ2-5	TRBV5-6	CASSKYEETQYF
once	TRBJ2-1	TRBV5-6	CATQAAGGYNEQFF
-	TRBJ2-3	TRBV15	CATSPSGGTDTQYF
-	TRBJ2-7	TRBV9	CASSVVPSGSYEQYF
-	TRBJ1-1	TRBV29-1	CSFRRVGTEAFF